This paragraph covers one TCR beta chain sequence. The sample originates from a study of T cell changes during pregnancy in multiple sclerosis. This CDR3 contains 16 residues. V lost 1 base, J lost 6 bases, and 16 bases lay in between. The germline V gene encodes CDR1 SGHVS and CDR2 FNYEAQ. Some clones are missing from TCRdb's copy, which holds only in-frame ones; the method was immunoSEQ multiplex PCR. The sample includes tens of thousands of clones, around 93% of them seen just once. This chain joins TRBV7-6 and TRBJ2-1; no clear D gene. This TCR was recovered from a female donor with multiple sclerosis, enrolled in a pregnancy study. Sequenced here: CD8+ T cells from peripheral blood mononuclear cells, sampled after pregnancy. The CDR3 DNA reads TGTGCCAGCAGCTTAGGATCCAACCCTCGGTCCAATGAGCAGTTCTTC. This codes for CASSLGSNPRSNEQFF.